What follows are 15 T cell receptor beta chains derived from one specimen sequenced in a study of blood T cell repertoires in COVID-19. Using immunoSEQ multiplex PCR, the repertoire was profiled, and TCRdb retains in-frame clones only, with some absent. The sample records about 350,000 clones, around nine tenths being singletons. The sequenced material came from peripheral blood. These receptors were obtained from a woman under 30 who had recovered from COVID-19.

The chain recombines TRBV7-6 with TRBJ1-1; 9 bases are shared with TRBD1. Germline CDR1 and CDR2: SGHVS and FNYEAQ. After removal of 5 bases from V and 1 base from J, the junction contained 5 bases not matched to a gene. The CDR3 contains 15 residues. The CDR3 reads CASSGLQGANTEAFF. CDR3 nucleotide sequence: TGTGCCAGCAGCGGATTACAGGGGGCGAACACTGAAGCTTTCTTT.

This chain uses TRBV27 with TRBJ1-1; a possible D gene is TRBD1 (6 bases). Trimming stripped 5 bases from V and 11 bases from J, with 15 bases between. Germline CDR1 reads MNHEY; CDR2 reads SMNVEV (reference sequence). The CDR3 loop spans 12 amino acids. DNA for the CDR3: TGTGCCAGCAGTCTCTTGACAGGTCAGGCTTTCTTT. It is translated as CASSLLTGQAFF.

The chain uses TRBV9 and TRBJ1-1; 10 bases agree with TRBD1. The V gene's germline CDR1 is SGDLS and CDR2 YYNGEE. V gave up 3 bases and J gave up 5 bases; unmatched junction bases: 7. The CDR3 consists of 15 residues. CDR3 loop: CASSAGTGVGTEAFF. CDR3 DNA sequence: TGTGCCAGCAGCGCTGGGACAGGGGTAGGGACTGAAGCTTTCTTT. The whole variable domain, filled in from reference TRBV9 and TRBJ1-1, reads DSGVTQTPKHLITATGQRVTLRCSPRSGDLSVYWYQQSLDQGLQFLIQYYNGEERAKGNILERFSAQQFPDLHSELNLSSLELGDSALYFCASSAGTGVGTEAFFGQGTRLTVV.

The chain's CDR3 is CASSLSRVAGPEQFF. The CDR3, as DNA: TGTGCCAGCAGCTTGTCAAGGGTAGCGGGACCCGAGCAGTTCTTC. The rearrangement uses TRBV11-3 and TRBJ2-1; 8 nucleotides align to TRBD2. CDR1 is SGHNT, CDR2 YENEEA, per germline. The CDR3 loop spans 15 amino acids. Trimming cost V 3 bases and J 10 bases; bases outside gene matches: 11.

This chain uses TRBV28 with TRBJ2-7; maybe TRBD2 (5 bases). The CDR3 is made up of 15 amino acids. The V end lost 7 bases, the J end lost 4 bases, and 20 bases lay between the germline ends. The germline gives CDR1 MDHEN, CDR2 SYDVKM. DNA for the CDR3: TGTGCCAGCACCAAATGGGTGGGAGTCCCTTACGAGCAGTACGTC. Protein product: CASTKWVGVPYEQYV.

The chain links TRBV19 to TRBJ1-2; TRBD1 might be the D (6 bases). V lost 7 bases and J lost 3, with 21 bases in between. The CDR3 length is 16 residues. Germline CDR1 and CDR2: LNHDA and SQIVND (reference sequence). Written as DNA, the CDR3 is TGTGCCAGTAATTCCCCCGGGGCAGGGGCCTACTATGGCTACACCTTC. It encodes CASNSPGAGAYYGYTF.

This clone came up once. CDR3 sequence: CASSFNPTNSYNSPLHF. In DNA form, the CDR3 reads TGTGCCAGCAGCTTTAATCCCACAAACTCCTATAATTCACCCCTCCACTTT. This sequence joins TRBV7-2 and TRBJ1-6, with no clear D. Trimming removed 3 bases from V and 0 bases from J, with 12 bases in between. Germline V gives CDR1 SGHTA, CDR2 FQGNSA. This CDR3 region has 17 residues.

The CDR3 bases are TGTGCCAGCCAAGGACTAGCGGACTCCTACAATGAGCAGTTCTTC. Its translation: CASQGLADSYNEQFF. The chain uses TRBV2 and TRBJ2-1; 10 nucleotides line up with TRBD2. V lost 8 bases to trimming and J lost 0 bases; unmatched junction nucleotides: 4. Germline V gives CDR1 SNHLY, CDR2 FYNNEI. The CDR3 runs 15 residues.

The chain is built from TRBV28 and TRBJ2-7; TRBD2 aligns across 7 bases. The CDR3 covers 13 residues. Germline CDR1 MDHEN, CDR2 SYDVKM. J gave up 2 bases and V 5 bases, and 3 bases lay outside the gene matches. Here the CDR3 DNA reads TGTGCCAGCAGTCGAGCGGGACCCTACGAGCAGTACGTC. This translates into CASSRAGPYEQYV.

CDR3 coding DNA: TGTGCCAGCAGCCCCCTTGGGGGAGGCCCCTACAATGAGCAGTTCTTC. Translated: CASSPLGGGPYNEQFF. This chain uses TRBV5-6 with TRBJ2-1, with TRBD2 as a possible D gene (6 bases). V was trimmed by 4 bases and J by 2 bases, leaving 16 bases between them. Germline values: CDR1 SGHDT, CDR2 YYEEEE. The CDR3 runs 16 residues.

The CDR3 here is CASSSGGSGRADEQFF. The CDR3 nucleotides are TGTGCCAGCAGCTCGGGAGGTAGCGGGAGGGCCGATGAGCAGTTCTTC. This rearrangement joins TRBV7-2 to TRBJ2-1; TRBD2 aligns across 11 bases. V lost 4 bases and J lost 8; bases outside the gene matches: 10. Germline-derived CDR1 and CDR2 are SGHTA and FQGNSA. This CDR3 is 16 amino acids long.

V and J are TRBV7-8 and TRBJ2-7, with TRBD2 matching over 12 bases. CDR1 and CDR2 from the germline V gene are SGHVS and FQNEAQ. CDR3 size: 17 residues. The V segment lost 5 bases and the J segment 6 bases; nucleotides outside the gene matches: 14. CDR3 loop: CASSPGLAGIPLAEQYV. The CDR3 nucleotides read TGTGCCAGCAGCCCAGGACTAGCGGGAATCCCCTTAGCCGAGCAGTACGTC.

The rearrangement uses TRBV6-2 or TRBV6-3 and TRBJ2-7; 10 nucleotides align to TRBD1. This CDR3 contains 16 residues. Germline values: CDR1 MNHEY, CDR2 SVGEGT. J was trimmed by 5 bases and V by 5 bases; bases with no gene match: 12. CDR3 sequence reads: CASSPPRQGAWNEQYV. The CDR3 bases are TGTGCCAGCAGTCCACCAAGACAGGGGGCCTGGAACGAGCAGTACGTC.

The chain links TRBV6-2 or TRBV6-3 to TRBJ1-5; D is perhaps TRBD1 (5 bases). The CDR3 has 14 amino acids. The V end lost 4 bases, the J end lost 9 bases, and 16 bases lay between the germline ends. CDR1 and CDR2 (germline): MNHEY, SVGEGT. The CDR3 here is CASSSRVGLSPQHF. For the CDR3, the DNA is TGTGCCAGCAGTTCCAGGGTAGGGCTATCGCCCCAGCATTTT.

Of note for this clone: One junction end does not reproduce the germline sequence, and a read error may be involved. The chain recombines TRBV11-2 with TRBJ1-5; 8 bases match TRBD1. Germline CDR1 is SGHAT and CDR2 is FQNNGV. CDR3 size: 15 residues. Written as DNA, the CDR3 is TGTGCCAGCAGCGTAGACAGGGGACCCCATCAGCCCCAGCATTTT. This sequence encodes CASSVDRGPHQPQHF.